The 14 T cell receptor beta chains reported below all come from one sample, sequenced in a study of cytomegalovirus exposure and HLA in healthy donors. The PCR had 60 Vbeta and 13 Jbeta primers. The method was immunoSEQ multiplex PCR; TCRdb's version includes in-frame clones alone and lacks a portion of them. The table records 100,000 or so clones, around 80% of them present only once. Sequenced input: PBMCs. These receptors were collected from a man aged 40-55 years in good health and CMV-seronegative.

This clone was found once. The chain uses TRBV6-5 and TRBJ1-2, with D maybe TRBD1 (6 bases). The germline V gene has CDR1 MNHEY and CDR2 SVGAGI. Trimming stripped 0 bases from V and 2 bases from J, with 10 bases between. The CDR3 spans 15 residues. The CDR3 spells CASSYSGRGNYGYTF. DNA of the CDR3: TGTGCCAGCAGTTACTCCGGCAGGGGAAACTATGGCTACACCTTC.

V usage is TRBV6-5 and J usage is TRBJ2-3; 8 bases match TRBD2. Germline V gene sequence: CDR1 MNHEY, CDR2 SVGAGI. This CDR3 has 14 amino acids. V lost 4 bases to trimming and J lost 3 bases; unmatched junction nucleotides: 3. The CDR3 DNA sequence: TGTGCCAGCAGTTCGGGGGGGCCTACAGATACGCAGTATTTT. Amino acid sequence: CASSSGGPTDTQYF.

J is TRBJ1-1 and V is TRBV4-3, with unresolved D. The CDR3 totals 15 residues. Trimming removed 0 bases from V and 1 base from J, with 9 bases in between. CDR1 and CDR2 from the germline V gene are LGHNA and YSLEER. The DNA of the CDR3 is TGCGCCAGCAGCCAAGACTCGGCAGGGAACACTGAAGCTTTCTTT. Protein: CASSQDSAGNTEAFF.

V and J are TRBV6-1 and TRBJ1-2, with D unresolved. Germline V gene lookup returns CDR1 MNHNS and CDR2 SASEGT. V was pared by 6 bases and J by 2 bases, with 10 bases between. This CDR3 is 13 amino acids long. The CDR3 DNA sequence: TGTGCCAGCAGACAGAGTTTCAACTATGGCTACACCTTC. This encodes CASRQSFNYGYTF.

V usage is TRBV29-1 and J usage is TRBJ2-1; D is possibly TRBD1 (6 bases). The germline gives CDR1 SQVTM, CDR2 ANQGSEA. The germline V and J ends were trimmed by 5 bases and 0 bases, with 14 bases remaining between them. This CDR3 spans 15 amino acids. The DNA of the CDR3 is TGCAGCGTTTCAGGGACACCTCACTCCTACAATGAGCAGTTCTTC. Its translation is CSVSGTPHSYNEQFF.

On this clone: Other DNA sequences from this sample encode an identical CDR3 as well. V usage is TRBV18 and J usage is TRBJ2-3, with a tentative D call TRBD1 (6 bases). The CDR3 extends over 15 amino acids. Germline CDR1 reads KGHSH; CDR2 reads LQKENI. V was shortened by 2 bases and J by 0 bases, with 9 bases between the two germline ends. The CDR3, as DNA: TGTGCCAGCTCACCAAGGGGACAAAGCACAGATACGCAGTATTTT. The encoded protein is CASSPRGQSTDTQYF.

This sequence joins TRBV10-1 and TRBJ2-5, with 7 nucleotides matching TRBD1. Germline V lookup: CDR1 WNHNN, CDR2 SYGVQD (reference sequence). Trimming removed 0 bases from V and 4 bases from J; junction bases left unmatched: 2. The CDR3 contains 14 residues. The CDR3 coding sequence is TGCGCCAGCAGTGAGTCAGGGGGCTTAGAGACCCAGTACTTC. Residues: CASSESGGLETQYF.

This clone was found once. V is TRBV7-6 and J is TRBJ2-1; tentatively, D is TRBD2 (6 bases). Germline V gene data show CDR1 as SGHVS and CDR2 as FNYEAQ. V lost 5 bases and J 4 bases, leaving 9 bases between the germline ends. This CDR3 is 13 amino acids long. CDR3 loop: CASSPGTYNEQFF. The CDR3 bases are TGTGCCAGCAGCCCTGGGACTTACAATGAGCAGTTCTTC.

The rearrangement joins TRBV10-2 to TRBJ2-7, with a weak D call TRBD1 (6 bases). There are 14 residues in the CDR3. V lost 3 bases and J 0 bases, leaving 9 bases between the germline ends. The germline V gene has CDR1 WSHSY and CDR2 SAAADI. The CDR3 protein is CASSERQASYEQYF. The CDR3 DNA reads TGCGCCAGCAGTGAACGACAGGCCTCCTACGAGCAGTACTTC.

This chain links TRBV7-9 with TRBJ2-3; TRBD1 matches at 7 bases. The CDR3 runs to 13 residues. V gave up 6 bases and J gave up 2 bases; unmatched junction bases: 2. Germline values: CDR1 SEHNR, CDR2 FQNEAQ (reference sequence). In DNA form, the CDR3 reads TGTGCCAGCAGTACAGGGGACACAGATACGCAGTATTTT. This codes for CASSTGDTDTQYF.

The rearrangement uses TRBV7-8 and TRBJ2-2, with TRBD2 matching 7 bases. Germline lookup yields CDR1 SGHVS and CDR2 FQNEAQ. V lost 2 bases and J lost 3; bases outside the gene matches: 6. This CDR3 spans 16 amino acids. The CDR3 spells CASSLLSGGHTGELFF. As DNA, the CDR3 is TGTGCCAGCAGCTTACTTTCGGGGGGACACACCGGGGAGCTGTTTTTT.

This chain links TRBV7-9 with TRBJ2-5, with 7 positions matching TRBD2. The ends lost 5 bases at V and 7 bases at J; junction bases unmatched: 10. The CDR3 spans 14 residues. Germline V gives CDR1 SEHNR, CDR2 FQNEAQ (reference sequence). CDR3 DNA sequence: TGTGCCAGCAGCCCACCTCGTGGGGAGGGGACCCAGTACTTC. Residues: CASSPPRGEGTQYF.

The chain uses TRBV11-2 and TRBJ2-7; 11 positions match TRBD1. The CDR3 length is 20 residues. Germline V gene sequence: CDR1 SGHAT, CDR2 FQNNGV. V was pared by 0 bases and J by 5 bases, with 18 bases of the junction left unmatched. CDR3 loop: CASSLDLRGQGVFKIDEQYF. CDR3 DNA sequence: TGTGCCAGCAGCTTAGATCTTCGGGGACAGGGGGTGTTTAAAATTGACGAGCAGTACTTC.

This chain uses TRBV12-5 with TRBJ2-2, with a weak D call TRBD1 (5 bases). The CDR3 covers 18 residues. V lost 4 bases to trimming and J lost 0 bases, with 18 bases between them. Germline V CDR1 and CDR2: LGHNT, FRNRAP. DNA of the CDR3: TGTGCTAGTGGTTATTCCGTGGTACAGGCCACGAACACCGGGGAGCTGTTTTTT. This gives the protein CASGYSVVQATNTGELFF.